The 26 T cell receptor beta chains given below trace back to one sample, sequenced in a study of cytomegalovirus exposure and HLA in healthy donors. This PCR relied on a set of 60 Vbeta primers and 13 Jbeta primers. Produced via immunoSEQ multiplex PCR; TCRdb's table is partial and in-frame only. Of about 190,000 clones listed, 87% are singletons. The sequencing sample was made of PBMCs. All receptors derive from a man aged 30-40 years in good health and CMV-seronegative.

The chain joins TRBV11-3 to TRBJ2-3; TRBD1 aligns across 7 bases. V lost 6 bases to trimming and J lost 0 bases; unmatched junction nucleotides: 6. This CDR3 is 15 amino acids long. Germline CDR1 SGHNT, CDR2 YENEEA. The CDR3 sequence is CASSQQGLSTDTQYF. CDR3 DNA: TGTGCCAGCAGTCAACAGGGGTTAAGCACAGATACGCAGTATTTT. The whole variable domain, remainder taken from reference TRBV11-3 and TRBJ2-3, is EAGVVQSPRYKIIEKKQPVAFWCNPISGHNTLYWYLQNLGQGPELLIRYENEEAVDDSQLPKDRFSAERLKGVDSTLKIQPAELGDSAVYLCASSQQGLSTDTQYFGPGTRLTVL.

The chain combines TRBV18 with TRBJ2-2; 8 bases are shared with TRBD2. Germline trimming cut 6 bases from V and 5 bases from J; bases unmatched to any gene: 11. The germline CDR1 and CDR2 sequences are KGHSH and LQKENI. The length of the CDR3 is 16 residues. The DNA for the CDR3 is TGTGCCAGCTCCCCCCATGGGGCGGGAGGAACCGGGGAGCTGTTTTTT. Protein sequence: CASSPHGAGGTGELFF.

The genes are TRBV7-9 and TRBJ2-2; possibly TRBD1 for D (5 bases). Germline values: CDR1 SEHNR, CDR2 FQNEAQ (reference sequence). The ends were cut back, 5 bases at V and 6 bases at J, with 10 bases in the middle. This CDR3 has 13 residues. The CDR3 protein is CASSQDSPGELFF. CDR3 coding DNA: TGTGCCAGCAGCCAAGACAGTCCCGGGGAGCTGTTTTTT.

Only one count was recorded for this clone. One end of the junction varies from germline; a read error may be responsible. The rearrangement joins TRBV7-7 to TRBJ2-1; maybe TRBD2 (6 bases). The CDR3 is made up of 15 amino acids. Germline CDR1 SSHAT, CDR2 FNYEAQ (reference sequence). The CDR3 region has the DNA TGTGCTAGCAGCTTAGCGGCAGGACTTCAAAATGAGCAGTTCTTC. Its translation: CASSLAAGLQNEQFF.

This clone was counted between two and nine times. The chain carries TRBV7-9 and TRBJ2-7; D ambiguous. The V end was cut by 5 bases, the J end by 2 bases, with 4 bases between. Per the germline V gene, CDR1 is SEHNR and CDR2 is FQNEAQ (reference sequence). The CDR3 consists of 11 residues. CDR3 nucleotides: TGTGCCAGCAGCAGAGCCTACGAGCAGTACTTC. Amino acids: CASSRAYEQYF.

The chain couples TRBV19 to TRBJ2-1; 8 nucleotides align to TRBD1. Germline CDR1 and CDR2: LNHDA and SQIVND (reference sequence). The CDR3 is 15 residues long. V lost 6 bases to trimming and J lost 4 bases; unmatched junction nucleotides: 8. CDR3 amino acids: CASSPGGKGYNEQFF. CDR3 nucleotides: TGTGCCAGTAGCCCAGGGGGCAAGGGGTACAATGAGCAGTTCTTC.

The chain is built from TRBV6-5 and TRBJ2-1, with a possible D match to TRBD1 (6 bases). Germline V gives CDR1 MNHEY, CDR2 SVGAGI. Between the trimmed V and J ends, which lost 6 bases and 3 bases, there was a span of 9 bases. The CDR3 totals 13 residues. For the CDR3, the DNA is TGTGCCAGCAGCCGGGACAACTACAATGAGCAGTTCTTC. Protein: CASSRDNYNEQFF.

The chain recombines TRBV2 with TRBJ2-1; a weak D match, TRBD2 (6 bases). Trimming took 6 bases from V and 6 from J, leaving 15 bases between them. Germline CDR1 reads SNHLY; CDR2 reads FYNNEI. The CDR3 extends over 14 amino acids. CDR3 in DNA: TGTGCCAGCAGCGGTCGACTAGACTTCAATGAGCAGTTCTTC. The encoded protein is CASSGRLDFNEQFF.

The V gene is TRBV29-1, the J gene TRBJ2-1; TRBD2 is a possible D gene (6 bases). Deletions cut 4 bases from V and 8 bases from J, with 15 bases between. The CDR3 is made up of 13 amino acids. CDR1 is SQVTM and CDR2 is ANQGSEA in the germline V gene. The CDR3 here is CSVARQGGDEQFF. The DNA for the CDR3 is TGCAGCGTTGCTCGCCAGGGAGGCGATGAGCAGTTCTTC.

About this clone itself: Other DNA sequences in the sample encode the same CDR3. J is TRBJ1-5 and V is TRBV5-1, with D tentatively TRBD1 (5 bases). CDR3 size: 14 residues. Germline V gives CDR1 SGHRS, CDR2 YFSETQ. Trimming took 0 bases from V and 2 from J, leaving 6 bases between them. CDR3 sequence: CASSLGGGNQPQHF. The CDR3 DNA sequence: TGCGCCAGCAGCTTGGGGGGGGGCAATCAGCCCCAGCATTTT.

J is TRBJ2-1 and V is TRBV19, with D possibly TRBD2 on 5 matching bases. The germline V and J ends were trimmed by 0 bases and 8 bases, with 11 bases remaining between them. Germline values: CDR1 LNHDA, CDR2 SQIVND (reference sequence). The CDR3 is 14 amino acids. The CDR3 region is CASSIELAGDEQFF. The CDR3 nucleotides are TGTGCCAGTAGTATAGAGCTAGCCGGCGATGAGCAGTTCTTC.

This chain joins TRBV10-3 and TRBJ2-5, with D maybe TRBD2 (6 bases). Trimming took 5 bases from V and 5 from J, leaving 21 bases between them. The CDR3 runs to 16 residues. Germline CDR1 ENHRY, CDR2 SYGVKD. CDR3 nucleotide sequence: TGTGCCATCAGTAAAACTCCCCAGGAGGGCGGGGAGACCCAGTACTTC. Protein: CAISKTPQEGGETQYF.

The chain is built from TRBV18 and TRBJ1-2; 9 positions match TRBD1. The CDR3 has 14 residues. Germline CDR1 KGHSH, CDR2 LQKENI. The trim removed 3 bases at V and 6 bases at J, leaving 5 bases unmatched. CDR3 DNA: TGTGCCAGCTCACCCGACAGGGGGGGCGATGGCTACACCTTC. Amino acids: CASSPDRGGDGYTF.

The chain has TRBV6-9 and TRBJ2-6, with TRBD1 identical over 9 bases. Per the germline V gene, CDR1 is MNHGY and CDR2 is SVAAGI. V dropped 6 bases and J dropped 2; count of bases not matched to a gene: 8. The CDR3 loop spans 17 amino acids. The chain's CDR3 is CASSQWDRAAGANVLTF. CDR3 DNA: TGTGCCAGCAGCCAATGGGACAGGGCAGCTGGGGCCAACGTCCTGACTTTC.

This chain uses TRBV7-8 with TRBJ2-7, with D uncertain. V was pared by 0 bases and J by 4 bases, with 7 bases between. CDR1 is SGHVS and CDR2 is FQNEAQ in the germline V gene. The CDR3 runs 13 residues. CDR3 coding DNA: TGTGCCAGCAGCTTAGCGAGAGCTTACGAGCAGTACTTC. The encoded protein is CASSLARAYEQYF.

The J gene is TRBJ2-1, the V gene TRBV9, with a tentative D call TRBD2 (6 bases). The germline CDR1 and CDR2 sequences are SGDLS and YYNGEE. The CDR3 contains 16 residues. Trimming left V 0 bases short and J 5 bases short, with 15 bases between. CDR3 nucleotide sequence: TGTGCCAGCAGCGTAGGGCGGGGTAGCCTCAACAATGAGCAGTTCTTC. Translation: CASSVGRGSLNNEQFF.

V gene TRBV6-9 combines with J gene TRBJ2-1, with 12 nucleotides matching TRBD2. V shed 4 bases and J 7 bases; nucleotides not matched to a gene: 11. Germline assignment: CDR1 MNHGY and CDR2 SVAAGI. The CDR3 has 17 amino acids. The CDR3 loop reads CASSSCLAGGPGNEQFF. The CDR3 DNA is TGTGCCAGCAGTTCGTGCCTAGCGGGAGGGCCGGGGAATGAGCAGTTCTTC.

The chain is built from TRBV2 and TRBJ1-2; 12 bases map to TRBD1. The CDR3 is 17 residues long. From germline, CDR1 is SNHLY and CDR2 FYNNEI. Trimming at V came to 4 bases and at J to 0 bases, leaving 6 bases not matched to a gene. The CDR3 reads CASSAGTGGDTNYGYTF. CDR3 nucleotide sequence: TGTGCCAGCAGTGCGGGGACAGGGGGCGATACTAACTATGGCTACACCTTC.

V is TRBV5-1 and J is TRBJ2-2; 11 bases are a match to TRBD2. Germline V gives CDR1 SGHRS, CDR2 YFSETQ. This CDR3 is built from 17 residues. Unmatched junction bases numbered 9, after V lost 4 bases and J lost 4 bases. As DNA, the CDR3 is TGCGCCAGCAGCCTGGCAGGAGGACTAGCGGGCACCGGGGAGCTGTTTTTT. Amino acid sequence: CASSLAGGLAGTGELFF.

This chain uses TRBV9 with TRBJ2-5; the match to TRBD2 covers 13 bases. The CDR3 has 17 residues. Germline V gives CDR1 SGDLS, CDR2 YYNGEE. V shed 4 bases and J 4 bases; nucleotides not matched to a gene: 10. The DNA of the CDR3 is TGTGCCAGCAGCCCCCGGACTAGCGGGAGTGGTAGAGAGACCCAGTACTTC. It translates to CASSPRTSGSGRETQYF.

The chain has TRBV28 and TRBJ2-3, with 14 bases fitting TRBD2. J gave up 4 bases and V 4 bases, and 10 bases lay outside the gene matches. This CDR3 comprises 18 residues. Per the germline V gene, CDR1 is MDHEN and CDR2 is SYDVKM. CDR3: CASSSIGLAGGYADTQYF. Written as DNA, the CDR3 is TGTGCCAGCAGTTCTATAGGACTAGCGGGAGGATATGCAGATACGCAGTATTTT. The entire variable domain, with the rest obtained from reference TRBV28 and TRBJ2-3, is as follows: DVKVTQSSRYLVKRTGEKVFLECVQDMDHENMFWYRQDPGLGLRLIYFSYDVKMKEKGDIPEGYSVSREKKERFSLILESASTNQTSMYLCASSSIGLAGGYADTQYFGPGTRLTVL.

The rearrangement links TRBV5-1 to TRBJ1-1; 9 bases align to TRBD1. The CDR3 has 17 residues. Trimming cost V 3 bases and J 1 base; bases outside gene matches: 10. CDR1 is SGHRS and CDR2 is YFSETQ in the germline V gene. The CDR3 DNA reads as TGCGCCAGCAGCTATTACGACAGGGGGGCGGCGAACACTGAAGCTTTCTTT. Translated, it gives CASSYYDRGAANTEAFF. The full variable domain, completed using reference TRBV5-1 and TRBJ1-1, is KAGVTQTPRYLIKTRGQQVTLSCSPISGHRSVSWYQQTPGQGLQFLFEYFSETQRNKGNFPGRFSGRQFSNSRSEMNVSTLELGDSALYLCASSYYDRGAANTEAFFGQGTRLTVV.

The rearrangement joins TRBV6-5 to TRBJ2-3; 8 nucleotides match TRBD1. CDR3 size: 14 residues. V trimming: 6 bases; J trimming: 0 bases; junction bases outside the gene matches: 2. CDR1 is MNHEY and CDR2 is SVGAGI in the germline V gene. The CDR3 bases are TGTGCCAGCAGGACAGGGGCAAGCACAGATACGCAGTATTTT. It codes for CASRTGASTDTQYF.

This chain links TRBV2 with TRBJ2-5, with 7 bases lining up with TRBD2. Trimming cost V 9 bases and J 7 bases; bases outside gene matches: 11. CDR1 and CDR2 from the germline V gene are SNHLY and FYNNEI. The CDR3 totals 13 residues. The CDR3 loop reads CASDLLAARTQYF. CDR3 coding DNA: TGTGCCAGTGATCTTCTAGCGGCGCGGACCCAGTACTTC.

The chain couples TRBV5-1 to TRBJ2-5, with D perhaps matching TRBD2 (5 bases). The CDR3 consists of 14 residues. Germline V gene sequence: CDR1 SGHRS, CDR2 YFSETQ. Trimming shortened V by 0 bases and J by 1 base, and 7 bases separated the two germline ends. The CDR3 DNA sequence: TGCGCCAGCAGCTTGGGAGGGCCCCAAGAGACCCAGTACTTC. It translates to CASSLGGPQETQYF. The complete variable domain, with remaining parts taken from reference TRBV5-1 and TRBJ2-5, reads KAGVTQTPRYLIKTRGQQVTLSCSPISGHRSVSWYQQTPGQGLQFLFEYFSETQRNKGNFPGRFSGRQFSNSRSEMNVSTLELGDSALYLCASSLGGPQETQYFGPGTRLLVL.

The V and J genes are TRBV4-3 and TRBJ2-1; the D gene is possibly TRBD2 (7 bases). The germline V gene encodes CDR1 LGHNA and CDR2 YSLEER. V was cut by 0 bases and J by 8 bases, with 23 bases left in between. The CDR3 contains 18 residues. CDR3 amino acids: CASSQDRWRRRGQDEQFF. CDR3 DNA: TGCGCCAGCAGCCAAGATAGATGGCGCAGGCGGGGGCAGGATGAGCAGTTCTTC.